The clone carrying this T cell receptor (beta chain) was counted between two and nine times. Its antigen remains unidentified. In the same sample, other DNA sequences code for this CDR3. The ends lost 3 bases at V and 3 bases at J; junction bases unmatched: 2. The CDR3 is 14 amino acids. Germline CDR1 reads MNHEY; CDR2 reads SVGAGI. The data originate from a study of OX40 agonist ivuxolimab in advanced cancers. Study-wide background: The patients got ivuxolimab, which is an agonistic anti-OX40 (CD134) antibody. The study's findings and limits: On average, a greater number of expanded clones characterised CD8+ T cells relative to CD4+.

The data were produced by immunoSEQ multiplex PCR, yet TCRdb's version contains in-frame clones alone and is incomplete. This table has about 86,000 clones, around nine tenths appearing once. The receptor was isolated from an adult with an advanced solid tumor such as melanoma, head and neck, liver or kidney cancer. This specimen consisted of CD4+ or CD8+ T cells sorted from blood, obtained in a trial of the OX40 agonist ivuxolimab. The chain joins TRBV6-5 to TRBJ2-3; 8 bases are shared with TRBD2. The CDR3 DNA reads as TGTGCCAGCAGTTATCGGGGGGGAACAGATACGCAGTATTTT. Translated: CASSYRGGTDTQYF.